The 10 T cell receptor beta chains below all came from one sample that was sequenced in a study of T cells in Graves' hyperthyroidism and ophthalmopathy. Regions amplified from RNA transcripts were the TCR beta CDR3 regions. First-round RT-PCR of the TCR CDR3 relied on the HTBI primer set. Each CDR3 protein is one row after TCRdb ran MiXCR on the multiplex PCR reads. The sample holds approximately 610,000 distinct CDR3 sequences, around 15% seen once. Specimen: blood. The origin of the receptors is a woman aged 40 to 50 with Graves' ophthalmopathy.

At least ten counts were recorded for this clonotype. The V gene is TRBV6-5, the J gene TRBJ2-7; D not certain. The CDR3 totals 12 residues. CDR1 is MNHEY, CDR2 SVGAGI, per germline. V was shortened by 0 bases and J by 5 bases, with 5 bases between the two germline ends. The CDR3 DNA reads TGTGCCAGCAGTTACTCGAATCACGAGCAGTACTTC. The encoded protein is CASSYSNHEQYF.

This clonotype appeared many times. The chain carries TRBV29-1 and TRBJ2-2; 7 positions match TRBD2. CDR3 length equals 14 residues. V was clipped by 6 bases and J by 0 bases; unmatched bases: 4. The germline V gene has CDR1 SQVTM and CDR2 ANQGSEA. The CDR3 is CSVTREPNTGELFF. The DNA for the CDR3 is TGCAGCGTCACGCGGGAGCCGAACACCGGGGAGCTGTTTTTT.

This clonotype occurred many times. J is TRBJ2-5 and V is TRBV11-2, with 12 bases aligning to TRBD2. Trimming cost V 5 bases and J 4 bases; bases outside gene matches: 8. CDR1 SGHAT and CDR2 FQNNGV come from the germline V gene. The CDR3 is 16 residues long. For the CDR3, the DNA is TGTGCCAGCAGCGCGTCTAGCGGGAGGGCCACAGAGACCCAGTACTTC. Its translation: CASSASSGRATETQYF.

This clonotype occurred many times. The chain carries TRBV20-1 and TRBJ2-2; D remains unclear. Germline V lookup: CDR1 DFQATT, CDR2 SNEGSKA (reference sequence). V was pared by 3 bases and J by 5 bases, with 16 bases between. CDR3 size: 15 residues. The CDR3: CSARNRVRNTGELFF. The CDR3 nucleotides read TGCAGTGCTAGGAACCGGGTCAGAAATACCGGGGAGCTGTTTTTT.

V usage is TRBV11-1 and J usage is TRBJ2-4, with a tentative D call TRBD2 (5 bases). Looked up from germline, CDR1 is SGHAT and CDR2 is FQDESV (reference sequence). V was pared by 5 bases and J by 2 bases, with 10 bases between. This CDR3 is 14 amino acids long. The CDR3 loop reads CASSPRDTKNIQYF. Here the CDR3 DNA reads TGTGCCAGCAGCCCCCGGGATACCAAAAACATTCAGTACTTC.

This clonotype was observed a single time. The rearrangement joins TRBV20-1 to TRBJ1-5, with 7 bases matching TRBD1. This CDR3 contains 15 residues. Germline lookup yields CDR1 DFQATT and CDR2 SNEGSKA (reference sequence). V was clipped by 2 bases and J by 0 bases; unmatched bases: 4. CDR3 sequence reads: CSARPDRYSNQPQHF. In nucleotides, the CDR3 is TGCAGTGCTAGACCGGACAGGTATAGCAATCAGCCCCAGCATTTT.

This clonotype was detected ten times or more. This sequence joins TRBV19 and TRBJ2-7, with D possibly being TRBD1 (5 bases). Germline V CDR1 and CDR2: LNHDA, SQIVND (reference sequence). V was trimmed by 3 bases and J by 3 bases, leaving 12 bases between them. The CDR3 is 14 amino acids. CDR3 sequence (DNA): TGTGCCAGTAGTATGAGACAGATCAACTACGAGCAGTACTTC. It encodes CASSMRQINYEQYF.

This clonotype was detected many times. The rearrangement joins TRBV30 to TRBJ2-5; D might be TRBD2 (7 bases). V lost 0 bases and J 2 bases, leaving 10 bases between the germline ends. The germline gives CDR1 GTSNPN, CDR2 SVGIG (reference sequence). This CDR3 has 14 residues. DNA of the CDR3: TGTGCCTGGAGTGTGGGGGGGGCTCAAGAGACCCAGTACTTC. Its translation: CAWSVGGAQETQYF. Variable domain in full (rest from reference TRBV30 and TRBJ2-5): SQTIHQWPATLVQPVGSPLSLECTVEGTSNPNLYWYRQAAGRGLQLLFYSVGIGQISSEVPQNLSASRPQDRQFILSSKKLLLSDSGFYLCAWSVGGAQETQYFGPGTRLLVL.

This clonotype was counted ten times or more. The CDR3 coding sequence is TGCAGTGCTAGCTCCGGGAGGGCCGACTACGAGCAGTACTTC. This encodes CSASSGRADYEQYF. This chain connects TRBV20-1 to TRBJ2-7; 8 bases match TRBD2. With 3 bases clipped from V and 3 bases from J, the junction kept 7 bases outside the gene matches. The CDR3 covers 14 residues. Germline values: CDR1 DFQATT, CDR2 SNEGSKA (reference sequence).

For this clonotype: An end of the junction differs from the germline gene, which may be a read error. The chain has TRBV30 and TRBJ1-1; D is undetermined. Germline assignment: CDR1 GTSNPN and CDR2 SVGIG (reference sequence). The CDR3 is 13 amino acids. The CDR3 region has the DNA TGTGCCTGGAGTGCAGCGGCGAACGCTGAAGCTTTCTTT. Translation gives CAWSAAANAEAFF. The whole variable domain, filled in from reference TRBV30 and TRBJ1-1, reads SQTIHQWPATLVQPVGSPLSLECTVEGTSNPNLYWYRQAAGRGLQLLFYSVGIGQISSEVPQNLSASRPQDRQFILSSKKLLLSDSGFYLCAWSAAANAEAFFGQGTRLTVV.